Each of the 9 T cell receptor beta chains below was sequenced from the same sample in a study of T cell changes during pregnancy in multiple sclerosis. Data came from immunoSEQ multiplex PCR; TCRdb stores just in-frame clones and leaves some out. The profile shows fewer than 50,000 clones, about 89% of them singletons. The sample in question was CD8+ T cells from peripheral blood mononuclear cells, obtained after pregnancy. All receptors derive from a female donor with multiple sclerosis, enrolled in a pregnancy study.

This CDR3 is CASSHPGVIYEQYF. Written as DNA, the CDR3 is TGCGCCAGCAGCCACCCCGGGGTTATCTACGAGCAGTACTTC. The V and J genes are TRBV4-1 and TRBJ2-7; TRBD2 might be the D (5 bases). The CDR3 covers 14 residues. V lost 3 bases and J 3 bases, leaving 12 bases between the germline ends. Germline V lookup: CDR1 MGHRA, CDR2 YSYEKL.

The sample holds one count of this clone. The CDR3 loop is CASSPHSAGGYNEQFF. The CDR3 DNA is TGTGCCAGCAGCCCACACTCAGCGGGGGGATACAATGAGCAGTTCTTC. This rearrangement joins TRBV9 to TRBJ2-1, with 9 nucleotides matching TRBD2. After removal of 4 bases from V and 4 bases from J, the junction contained 9 bases not matched to a gene. There are 16 residues in the CDR3. Germline CDR1 reads SGDLS; CDR2 reads YYNGEE.

The DNA for the CDR3 is TGTGCCAGCTGCTTGGGGCCGGGCCCCGCGGCCAATGAGCAGTTCTTC. Its translation: CASCLGPGPAANEQFF. This sequence joins TRBV27 and TRBJ2-1; D is possibly TRBD1 (5 bases). This CDR3 is 16 amino acids long. With 8 bases removed from V and 6 bases from J, the gap between germline ends came to 23 bases. CDR1 and CDR2 (germline): MNHEY, SMNVEV (reference sequence).

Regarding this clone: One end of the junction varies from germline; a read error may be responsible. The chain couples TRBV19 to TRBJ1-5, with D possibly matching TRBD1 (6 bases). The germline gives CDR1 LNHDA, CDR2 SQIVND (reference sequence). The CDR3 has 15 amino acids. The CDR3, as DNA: TGTGCCAGTACCAACACAGGGCTAGGGAATCAACCCCAGCATTTT. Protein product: CASTNTGLGNQPQHF.

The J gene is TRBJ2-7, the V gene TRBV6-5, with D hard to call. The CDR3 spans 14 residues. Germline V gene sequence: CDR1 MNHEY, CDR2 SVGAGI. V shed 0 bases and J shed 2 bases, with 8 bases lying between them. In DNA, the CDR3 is TGTGCCAGCAGTTACTCGAGTAGAACCTACGAGCAGTACTTC. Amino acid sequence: CASSYSSRTYEQYF.

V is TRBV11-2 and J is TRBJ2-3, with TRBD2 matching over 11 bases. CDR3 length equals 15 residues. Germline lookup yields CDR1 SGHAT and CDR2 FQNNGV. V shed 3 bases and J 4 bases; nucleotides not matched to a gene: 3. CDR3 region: CASSFSGGAADTQYF. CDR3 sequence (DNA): TGTGCCAGCAGCTTTAGCGGGGGGGCCGCAGATACGCAGTATTTT.

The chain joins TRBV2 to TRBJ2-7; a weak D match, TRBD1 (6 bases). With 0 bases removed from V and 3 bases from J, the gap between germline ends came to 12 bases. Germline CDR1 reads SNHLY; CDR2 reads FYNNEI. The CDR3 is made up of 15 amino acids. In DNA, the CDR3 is TGTGCCAGCAGTGAAGCTTTGCTAGGGGGCTACGAGCAGTACTTC. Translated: CASSEALLGGYEQYF.

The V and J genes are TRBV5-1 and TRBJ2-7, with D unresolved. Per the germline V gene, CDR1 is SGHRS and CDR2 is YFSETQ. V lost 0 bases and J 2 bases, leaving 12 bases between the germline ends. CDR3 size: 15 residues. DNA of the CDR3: TGCGCCAGCAGCTTGGATATAACAGAACCCTACGAGCAGTACTTC. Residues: CASSLDITEPYEQYF.

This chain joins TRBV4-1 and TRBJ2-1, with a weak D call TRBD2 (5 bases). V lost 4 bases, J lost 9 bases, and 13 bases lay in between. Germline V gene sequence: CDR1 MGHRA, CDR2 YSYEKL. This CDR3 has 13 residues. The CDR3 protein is CASSPRGEGEQFF. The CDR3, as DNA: TGCGCCAGCAGCCCCCGAGGCGAGGGTGAGCAGTTCTTC.